This T cell receptor beta chain was identified in a study of blood T cell repertoires in COVID-19 (TCRdb year 2020). Looking at the study overall: Collaborator samples came from the United States, Italy and Spain and covered acute and convalescent phases of COVID-19. The material from the prospective study consisted of cDNA or gDNA derived from T cells, B-cell-depleted T cells, or PBMCs. The dataset comprised deeply sampled blood TCRbeta repertoires from subjects exposed to, actively infected with, or recovered from COVID-19. A freely available public database, intended as a resource for researchers studying the immune response to SARS-CoV-2, is where the repertoires were released. Samples came from the ongoing ImmuneRACE study (first 160 participants) plus 1,254 subjects from 6 global collaborators. Nearly every sample came with metadata listing a de-identified subject ID, COVID-19 status, age in years and sex. HLA class I and class II types, where available, came from metadata supplied by the sample provider rather than from assay-based typing. Beyond this particular receptor, the publication reports: The quantity of clinical and demographic metadata differed by source and by participant and was supplied without curation.

With respect to this clone: Its antigen is unknown. Base qualities are not at hand, and no much larger clone is one base apart.

At the junction V is shortened by 3 bases and J by 0 bases, with 8 bases in between. Per the germline V gene (reference sequence), LNHNV is the CDR1 and YYDKDF is the CDR2. Its CDR3 holds 14 amino acids, cysteine through phenylalanine. Of all the DNA, just the CDR3 is kept, 42 bases in frame from base 1. Whole blood was collected in K2EDTA tubes by collaborating institutions according to the institutions' own protocols. Collaborator samples were shipped for TCRbeta analysis as frozen whole blood, isolated PBMCs, or DNA extracted from either sample type. The immunoSEQ Assay, a bias-controlled multiplex PCR, was used to amplify TCRbeta CDR3 regions from genomic DNA. Per the source publication's procedure: The number of nucleated cells in each sample was estimated by amplification of reference gene primers within the assay. To quantify the absolute abundance of each unique TCRbeta CDR3 rearrangement, sequence reads were collapsed and filtered. For each sample, productive Simpson clonality was calculated as the square root of Simpson's diversity index over productive rearrangements. In TCRdb, the immuneACCESS table is reduced to in-frame sequences with V and J assigned. These tables do not hold every clone; where another copy was compared, an unresolved V gene accounts for under half, and the others remain unexplained. That table is the source of V, J and clone size, and D and trimming were worked out from the DNA. A total of about 120,000 clones appear in this sample, less than 80% of them only once. 2.5% to 3% of the sample is held by the ten biggest clonotypes.

Sample: peripheral blood. The rearrangement combines TRBV15 with TRBJ1-2; the D segment could be TRBD1, given 6 matching bases. The TCR sequence derives from a man aged 45-65 years with acute or convalescent COVID-19. Read as DNA, the sequence is TGTGCCACCAGCAGTCAGGGGCCTAACTATGGCTACACCTTC. This is translated as CATSSQGPNYGYTF.